These 27 T cell receptor beta chains were sequenced from one sample in a study of blood T cell repertoires in COVID-19. Sequencing used immunoSEQ multiplex PCR; TCRdb keeps in-frame clones, though not all of them. The sample lists over 150,000 clones, around 90% occurring once. Sequencing input: peripheral blood. The receptors shown here come from a man between 40 and 49 years old with active or convalescent COVID-19.

DNA for the CDR3: TGTGCCAGCAGCTTGCCTCACGACAGGTCCTCTAAGTACTTC. Encoded protein: CASSLPHDRSSKYF. The rearrangement links TRBV11-1 to TRBJ2-7, with D perhaps TRBD1 (6 bases). The germline V and J ends were trimmed by 3 bases and 11 bases, with 20 bases remaining between them. Germline loops: CDR1 SGHAT, CDR2 FQDESV (reference sequence). The CDR3 length is 14 residues.

The chain employs TRBV6-5 and TRBJ1-5; possibly TRBD1 for D (6 bases). Germline V gene sequence: CDR1 MNHEY, CDR2 SVGAGI. V gave up 6 bases and J gave up 4 bases, with 13 bases separating them. CDR3 size: 14 residues. The CDR3 DNA reads as TGTGCCAGCAGCGTGACAGGTCAAAATCAGCCCCAGCATTTT. Amino acid sequence: CASSVTGQNQPQHF.

The chain combines TRBV4-2 with TRBJ2-1; D gene unclear. The V and J ends lost 0 bases and 7 bases respectively, with 13 bases between them. This CDR3 region has 15 residues. From germline, CDR1 is LGHNA and CDR2 YNFKEQ. CDR3 sequence (DNA): TGTGCCAGCAGCCAAGATGCGGCAGCCGGGAATGAGCAGTTCTTC. Residues: CASSQDAAAGNEQFF.

This rearrangement joins TRBV6-5 to TRBJ1-5; 9 nucleotides match TRBD1. V lost 8 bases and J lost 6; bases outside the gene matches: 5. The germline CDR1 and CDR2 sequences are MNHEY and SVGAGI. The CDR3 runs to 13 residues. The CDR3 DNA is TGTGCCAGCGAGGTGGGACAGGGTCAGCCCCAGCATTTT. Translation gives CASEVGQGQPQHF.

The sample holds one count of this clone. The DNA for the CDR3 is TGCGCCAGCAGTTCTACGGACAGGGGTCTCTACGAGCAGTACTTC. The encoded protein is CASSSTDRGLYEQYF. This chain links TRBV4-1 with TRBJ2-7; TRBD1 agrees at 9 bases. The CDR3 is 15 residues long. The ends lost 6 bases at V and 3 bases at J; junction bases unmatched: 9. Germline CDR1 reads MGHRA; CDR2 reads YSYEKL.

Worth noting for this clone: A junction boundary mismatches the germline segment, possibly from a read error. This chain links TRBV7-7 with TRBJ2-2; 8 positions agree with TRBD1. This CDR3 contains 15 residues. CDR1 is SSHAT, CDR2 FNYEAQ, per germline (reference sequence). The CDR3 reads CASSLGGQGVGELFF. The CDR3 nucleotides read TGTGCTAGCAGCTTAGGTGGACAGGGTGTCGGGGAGCTGTTTTTT.

In regard to this clone: This specimen includes other DNA sequences encoding the same CDR3. V gene TRBV5-1 combines with J gene TRBJ1-1, with 7 nucleotides matching TRBD1. The CDR3 runs 13 residues. Germline V lookup: CDR1 SGHRS, CDR2 YFSETQ. Losses at the gene ends were 3 bases for V and 7 bases for J; bases not matched to a gene: 6. The CDR3 sequence: CASSSGTANEAFF. DNA of the CDR3: TGCGCCAGCAGCTCCGGGACAGCAAATGAAGCTTTCTTT.

This chain uses TRBV5-5 with TRBJ2-3; possible D gene TRBD1, 6 bases. Germline CDR1 and CDR2: SGHKS and YYEKEE (reference sequence). With 4 bases removed from V and 4 bases from J, the gap between germline ends came to 10 bases. The CDR3 loop spans 13 amino acids. The CDR3 is CASSEQGADTQYF. The CDR3 coding sequence is TGTGCCAGCAGCGAACAGGGCGCAGATACGCAGTATTTT. The entire variable domain, with the rest obtained from reference TRBV5-5 and TRBJ2-3, is as follows: DAGVTQSPTHLIKTRGQQVTLRCSPISGHKSVSWYQQVLGQGPQFIFQYYEKEERGRGNFPDRFSARQFPNYSSELNVNALLLGDSALYLCASSEQGADTQYFGPGTRLTVL.

The chain combines TRBV19 with TRBJ2-3; 9 nucleotides align to TRBD2. The CDR3 loop spans 16 amino acids. The V and J ends lost 6 bases and 2 bases, in that order; junction bases with no gene match: 9. Germline V gene data show CDR1 as LNHDA and CDR2 as SQIVND (reference sequence). CDR3 nucleotides: TGTGCCAGTAGCTTATACACTAGCGGGTCCACAGATACGCAGTATTTT. Amino acid sequence: CASSLYTSGSTDTQYF.

The gene calls are TRBV9 and TRBJ1-6; a weak D match, TRBD1 (6 bases). CDR1 and CDR2 (germline): SGDLS, YYNGEE. CDR3 size: 15 residues. V lost 3 bases and J 7 bases, leaving 14 bases between the germline ends. CDR3 DNA sequence: TGTGCCAGCAGCGGACTCGAGGGGGTCAATTCACCCCTCCACTTT. Its protein is CASSGLEGVNSPLHF.

This clone was recorded only once. The genes are TRBV19 and TRBJ2-7; perhaps TRBD2 as D (6 bases). The CDR3 runs 15 residues. Germline CDR1 and CDR2: LNHDA and SQIVND (reference sequence). Trimming stripped 9 bases from V and 0 bases from J, with 18 bases between. The DNA of the CDR3 is TGTGCCAGCCGACGCTCGGGGGTTAGCTCCTACGAGCAGTACTTC. It translates to CASRRSGVSSYEQYF.

The chain employs TRBV5-1 and TRBJ1-4; 7 bases agree with TRBD1. Germline values: CDR1 SGHRS, CDR2 YFSETQ. This CDR3 is 14 amino acids long. J was trimmed by 14 bases and V by 1 base; bases with no gene match: 11. The CDR3 sequence: CASSLSTGQERLFF. CDR3 nucleotides: TGCGCCAGCAGCTTGTCGACAGGACAGGAAAGGCTGTTTTTT. Drawing the rest from reference TRBV5-1 and TRBJ1-4, the complete variable domain is KAGVTQTPRYLIKTRGQQVTLSCSPISGHRSVSWYQQTPGQGLQFLFEYFSETQRNKGNFPGRFSGRQFSNSRSEMNVSTLELGDSALYLCASSLSTGQERLFFGSGTQLSVL.

This rearrangement joins TRBV10-3 to TRBJ1-4, with D maybe TRBD1 (6 bases). The CDR3 length is 14 residues. V lost 3 bases and J lost 7, with 12 bases in between. Germline-derived CDR1 and CDR2 are ENHRY and SYGVKD. In nucleotides, the CDR3 is TGTGCCATCAGTGACGGGGGGCGGGGTGAAAAACTGTTTTTT. Protein: CAISDGGRGEKLFF.

This clone was picked up one time. V is TRBV30 and J is TRBJ1-6; tentative D call: TRBD1 (6 bases). Germline CDR1 GTSNPN, CDR2 SVGIG (reference sequence). Trimming removed 4 bases from V and 10 bases from J, with 11 bases in between. There are 12 residues in the CDR3. The CDR3 protein is CAWTRGGSPLHF. For the CDR3, the DNA is TGTGCCTGGACCAGGGGAGGGTCACCCCTCCACTTT. Using reference TRBV30 and TRBJ1-6 for the parts outside the CDR3, the full variable domain is SQTIHQWPATLVQPVGSPLSLECTVEGTSNPNLYWYRQAAGRGLQLLFYSVGIGQISSEVPQNLSASRPQDRQFILSSKKLLLSDSGFYLCAWTRGGSPLHFGNGTRLTVT.

The gene calls are TRBV5-6 and TRBJ1-3; D unresolved. The CDR3 contains 15 residues. The V gene's germline CDR1 is SGHDT and CDR2 YYEEEE. Trimming stripped 6 bases from V and 0 bases from J, with 13 bases between. This chain's CDR3 is CASTSVGFSGNTIYF. CDR3 bases: TGTGCCAGCACTTCGGTCGGTTTCTCTGGAAACACCATATATTTT.

V and J are TRBV7-9 and TRBJ2-3; 8 nucleotides line up with TRBD1. The CDR3 loop spans 17 amino acids. Germline assignment: CDR1 SEHNR and CDR2 FQNEAQ (reference sequence). V was clipped by 0 bases and J by 4 bases; unmatched bases: 9. The CDR3, as DNA: TGTGCCAGCAGCTTAGCCGGGACAGGTGGATCCGCAGATACGCAGTATTTT. Translation: CASSLAGTGGSADTQYF.

This clone was counted a single time. The chain employs TRBV12-3 or TRBV12-4 and TRBJ1-1; the D is unclear. The CDR3 runs to 13 residues. Trimming pared 2 bases from V and 3 bases from J, leaving 7 bases between. The CDR3 DNA reads as TGTGCCAGCAGTTTACGGGGTTACACTGAAGCTTTCTTT. Protein: CASSLRGYTEAFF.

This chain uses TRBV28 with TRBJ2-1, with D unresolved. V was trimmed by 5 bases and J by 4 bases, leaving 3 bases between them. The CDR3 sequence is 11 residues long. CDR1 is MDHEN, CDR2 SYDVKM, per germline. The CDR3 DNA sequence: TGTGCCAGCAGTCTTTACAATGAGCAGTTCTTC. It translates to CASSLYNEQFF.

The CDR3: CASSIRGYSNQPQHF. In nucleotides, the CDR3 is TGTGCCAGCAGCATCAGGGGGTATAGCAATCAGCCCCAGCATTTT. The genes are TRBV5-5 and TRBJ1-5, with 7 bases aligning to TRBD1. Trimming took 4 bases from V and 0 from J; bases not matched to a gene: 4. This CDR3 has 15 residues. CDR1 and CDR2 from the germline V gene are SGHKS and YYEKEE (reference sequence).

The rearrangement uses TRBV2 and TRBJ2-5; maybe TRBD2 (7 bases). Germline CDR1 and CDR2: SNHLY and FYNNEI. The V and J ends lost 5 bases and 3 bases respectively, with 13 bases between them. This CDR3 spans 14 amino acids. The CDR3 sequence: CASSPTGTKETQYF. In nucleotides, the CDR3 is TGTGCCAGCAGTCCCACAGGGACTAAAGAGACCCAGTACTTC.

The V gene is TRBV14, the J gene TRBJ1-5, with unresolved D. There are 12 residues in the CDR3. Germline V CDR1 and CDR2: SGHDN, FVKESK. The germline V and J ends were trimmed by 2 bases and 4 bases, with 3 bases remaining between them. The CDR3 DNA reads TGTGCCAGCAGCCAAACTAATCAGCCCCAGCATTTT. It specifies CASSQTNQPQHF.

The gene calls are TRBV7-9 and TRBJ1-3; D ambiguous. Trimming stripped 11 bases from V and 2 bases from J, with 7 bases between. Germline V lookup: CDR1 SEHNR, CDR2 FQNEAQ (reference sequence). This CDR3 region has 11 residues. CDR3 amino acids: CAYRTGNTIYF. CDR3 coding DNA: TGTGCCTACAGAACTGGAAACACCATATATTTT.

Only one count was recorded for this clone. The genes are TRBV19 and TRBJ2-3; 13 bases fit TRBD2. V trimming: 3 bases; J trimming: 2 bases; junction bases outside the gene matches: 5. This CDR3 comprises 17 residues. Germline CDR1 is LNHDA and CDR2 is SQIVND (reference sequence). The CDR3 here is CASSIRLAGGTTDTQYF. For the CDR3, the DNA is TGTGCCAGTAGTATCAGACTAGCGGGGGGAACCACAGATACGCAGTATTTT.

This clone has just one count. The rearrangement uses TRBV4-1 and TRBJ1-6; TRBD1 matches 7 bases. V lost 4 bases, J lost 9 bases, and 6 bases stayed unmatched. CDR1 is MGHRA and CDR2 is YSYEKL in the germline V gene. The CDR3 spans 14 residues. The CDR3 region is CASSPRQGGSPLHF. The DNA of the CDR3 is TGCGCCAGCAGCCCCCGACAGGGCGGTTCACCCCTCCACTTT.

The chain's CDR3 is CASSLARNTEAFF. The CDR3 coding sequence is TGTGCCAGCAGCTTGGCCAGAAACACTGAAGCTTTCTTT. The chain has TRBV5-6 and TRBJ1-1, with D unclear. The CDR3 is 13 residues long. CDR1 SGHDT and CDR2 YYEEEE come from the germline V gene. Deletions cut 0 bases from V and 2 bases from J, with 5 bases between. The variable domain in full, with the rest retrieved from reference TRBV5-6 and TRBJ1-1, is DAGVTQSPTHLIKTRGQQVTLRCSPKSGHDTVSWYQQALGQGPQFIFQYYEEEERQRGNFPDRFSGHQFPNYSSELNVNALLLGDSALYLCASSLARNTEAFFGQGTRLTVV.

V gene TRBV5-6 combines with J gene TRBJ2-3, with 10 bases matching TRBD2. J lost 8 bases, V lost 0 bases, and 6 bases had no gene match. The germline CDR1 and CDR2 sequences are SGHDT and YYEEEE. CDR3 length: 15 residues. The CDR3 spells CASSLGAGGLFTQYF. The DNA of the CDR3 is TGTGCCAGCAGCTTGGGAGCGGGGGGGTTGTTTACGCAGTATTTT.

This clone has just a few counts. The V gene is TRBV7-2, the J gene TRBJ2-7; TRBD1 is a possible D gene (5 bases). This CDR3 contains 14 residues. Per germline, CDR1 SGHTA and CDR2 FQGNSA. Trimming removed 2 bases from V and 12 bases from J, with 20 bases in between. CDR3 residues: CASSLLGPLRALYF. As DNA, the CDR3 is TGTGCCAGCAGCTTATTGGGGCCCCTACGAGCGTTGTACTTC.